This TCR beta chain emerged from a study of blood T cells in healthy people across ages. Findings of the study overall: The recorded TCR beta diversity per million T cells decreased in a roughly linear manner with age. Expanded clonotype changes were possibly confounded by unknown donor CMV status. More naive CD4+ cells and higher diversity were found in long-lived than in aged donors.

A remark on this clonotype: Antigen specificity is unknown.

The CDR3 contains 15 residues. The V gene end was trimmed by 8 bases and the J gene end by 4 bases; junction bases not matched to a gene: 12. Germline-derived CDR1 and CDR2 are MNHEY and SVGEGT. With a J-beta primer mix and a sample-barcoded 5' primer, a second PCR ran about 6 to 11 cycles. Each cDNA molecule carried a tag from a template-switch adaptor that contained 12 random nucleotides. TCRdb itself ran the 5' RACE reads through MiXCR, one entry per CDR3 protein. The sample yields around 1,500,000 distinct CDR3 sequences, about 43% seen once. The chain uses TRBV6-2 or TRBV6-3 and TRBJ2-3; 7 nucleotides line up with TRBD1. This TCR was recovered from a woman aged 18 to 35 in good health. The sample was blood. In nucleotides, the CDR3 is TGTGCCAGCGCACCACACAGGGGCGGCGCAGATACGCAGTATTTT. The encoded protein is CASAPHRGGADTQYF.